This entry describes one TCR beta chain. Its antigen is not identified. Germline lookup yields CDR1 SQVTM and CDR2 ANQGSEA. J gave up 5 bases and V 4 bases, and 6 bases lay outside the gene matches. This CDR3 has 13 amino acids. The source of the sample is a study of blood T cells in healthy people across ages. The study, taken as a whole, reports: Age advanced and TCR beta diversity per million T cells fell, roughly linearly.

Isolation yielded PBMCs, at least 6 million per sample, in every case. Primed by a sample-barcoded 5' primer and a J-beta primer mix, a second PCR proceeded for roughly 7 to 12 cycles. The template-switch adaptor, which had 12 random nucleotides, put a tag on each cDNA molecule. TCRdb reprocessed the 5' RACE reads via MiXCR and lists one record per CDR3 protein. The sample holds 1.5 million to 1.9 million distinct CDR3 sequences, approximately 39% seen once. This sequence joins TRBV29-1 and TRBJ1-1, with TRBD1 matching over 8 bases. Sequenced sample: blood. The sequence derives from a woman aged 18-29 years in good health. The CDR3 region is CSVAGQGRTEAFF. The CDR3 DNA sequence: TGCAGCGTTGCCGGACAGGGAAGGACTGAAGCTTTCTTT.